One sample yielded the 17 T cell receptor beta chains listed below, sequenced in a study of blood T cell repertoires in COVID-19. Measured with immunoSEQ multiplex PCR; TCRdb has only the in-frame clones, and not every one. The repertoire holds about 430,000 clones, with about 87% as singletons. The sample consisted of peripheral blood. Receptors originate from a man aged 18 to 30 with COVID-19, enrolled during active disease.

This clone has a single count. V usage is TRBV6-5 and J usage is TRBJ2-7, with 10 bases that match TRBD2. This CDR3 spans 16 amino acids. Trimming at V came to 4 bases and at J to 4 bases, leaving 10 bases not matched to a gene. Per germline, CDR1 MNHEY and CDR2 SVGAGI. In DNA form, the CDR3 reads TGTGCCAGCAGTTCGGCTCTAGCGGGAGCTAAGTACGAGCAGTACTTC. The encoded protein is CASSSALAGAKYEQYF.

The gene calls are TRBV10-3 and TRBJ1-1; D gene unclear. CDR1 and CDR2 (germline): ENHRY, SYGVKD. This CDR3 has 15 residues. Trimming took off 0 bases at V and 7 bases at J, with 15 bases between the two ends. DNA of the CDR3: TGTGCCATCAGTGAGTCTCTAGGCCGACCGAATGAAGCTTTCTTT. Encoded protein: CAISESLGRPNEAFF.

The genes are TRBV30 and TRBJ1-6; perhaps TRBD1 as D (6 bases). The V end was cut by 2 bases, the J end by 9 bases, with 11 bases between. The CDR3 contains 13 residues. Germline CDR1 reads GTSNPN; CDR2 reads SVGIG (reference sequence). CDR3 nucleotide sequence: TGTGCCTGGAGTCAGGGGAACGGTTCACCCCTCCACTTT. This sequence encodes CAWSQGNGSPLHF.

This clone was observed a handful of times. The chain joins TRBV25-1 to TRBJ2-2; 7 bases are shared with TRBD1. Germline V lookup: CDR1 MGHDK, CDR2 SYGVNS. V lost 4 bases to trimming and J lost 6 bases; unmatched junction nucleotides: 5. The CDR3 extends over 14 amino acids. CDR3 nucleotide sequence: TGTGCCAGCAGTGGCGGACAGGTGCCCGGGGAGCTGTTTTTT. Its translation is CASSGGQVPGELFF.

The V gene is TRBV6-1, the J gene TRBJ2-6, with TRBD1 identical over 7 bases. The V gene end was trimmed by 4 bases and the J gene end by 0 bases; junction bases not matched to a gene: 3. From germline, CDR1 is MNHNS and CDR2 SASEGT. The CDR3 runs to 16 residues. DNA of the CDR3: TGTGCCAGCAGTGGTAGACAGGGCTCTGGGGCCAACGTCCTGACTTTC. This gives the protein CASSGRQGSGANVLTF.

V usage is TRBV19 and J usage is TRBJ2-2; 10 nucleotides align to TRBD1. Trimming removed 2 bases from V and 11 bases from J; junction bases left unmatched: 8. The CDR3 runs to 15 residues. The germline gives CDR1 LNHDA, CDR2 SQIVND (reference sequence). Here the CDR3 reads CASSIPSDRGQELFF. The DNA for the CDR3 is TGTGCCAGTAGTATACCTTCAGACAGGGGGCAAGAGCTGTTTTTT.

This clone was recorded once. The rearrangement joins TRBV5-1 to TRBJ2-1; TRBD2 matches 10 bases. V shed 4 bases, J shed 4 bases, and the junction held 14 bases outside the gene matches. CDR1 SGHRS and CDR2 YFSETQ come from the germline V gene. This CDR3 has 18 residues. The chain's CDR3 is CASSRAPSGLADYNEQFF. The CDR3 DNA is TGCGCCAGCAGCCGGGCTCCTTCTGGACTAGCGGATTACAATGAGCAGTTCTTC.

This clone came up once. This sequence joins TRBV6-5 and TRBJ2-3; 8 bases map to TRBD2. The CDR3 extends over 15 amino acids. Trimming removed 2 bases from V and 5 bases from J; junction bases left unmatched: 6. From germline, CDR1 is MNHEY and CDR2 SVGAGI. Here the CDR3 reads CASSYVSGGRDTQYF. The CDR3 DNA reads as TGTGCCAGCAGTTACGTGTCGGGAGGGAGAGATACGCAGTATTTT.

This clone appeared a single time. CDR3 bases: TGCGCCAGCAGCCAGGGACTAGCGGACATTCAGTACTTC. Translation gives CASSQGLADIQYF. V is TRBV4-1 and J is TRBJ2-4, with 11 bases lining up with TRBD2. In germline, CDR1 is MGHRA, CDR2 YSYEKL. V was clipped by 3 bases and J by 8 bases; unmatched bases: 0. The CDR3 is 13 amino acids.

This clone was recorded once. The gene calls are TRBV5-1 and TRBJ2-3; TRBD1 matches at 7 bases. This CDR3 contains 14 residues. CDR1 is SGHRS and CDR2 is YFSETQ in the germline V gene. V gave up 4 bases and J gave up 3 bases; unmatched junction bases: 5. The CDR3 protein is CASSLGTVTDTQYF. The CDR3 nucleotides read TGCGCCAGCAGCCTGGGGACAGTAACAGATACGCAGTATTTT.

The chain has TRBV30 and TRBJ2-7; D is possibly TRBD1 (5 bases). Per the germline V gene, CDR1 is GTSNPN and CDR2 is SVGIG (reference sequence). CDR3 length: 11 residues. V lost 8 bases, J lost 4 bases, and 12 bases lay in between. This CDR3 reads CALSRVYEQYF. The CDR3 region has the DNA TGTGCCCTCTCCAGGGTTTACGAGCAGTACTTC.

This clone has a handful of counts. The gene calls are TRBV3-1 (or the pseudogene TRBV3-2) and TRBJ1-1; D might be TRBD1 (5 bases). The ends were cut back, 3 bases at V and 5 bases at J, with 13 bases in the middle. The CDR3 loop spans 14 amino acids. CDR1 and CDR2 from the germline V gene are LGHDT and YNNKEL (reference sequence). The DNA for the CDR3 is TGTGCCAGCAGCCACCCAGGGAGGGATACTGAAGCTTTCTTT. It codes for CASSHPGRDTEAFF.

The CDR3, as DNA: TGTGCCAGCAGCTTGGAGGGCGGGACCGAGACCCAGTACTTC. Its translation is CASSLEGGTETQYF. The rearrangement joins TRBV5-4 to TRBJ2-5, with D possibly TRBD2 on 6 matching bases. V shed 0 bases and J shed 5 bases, with 11 bases lying between them. CDR1 is SGHNT, CDR2 YYREEE, per germline (reference sequence). The CDR3 is 14 amino acids.

Turning to this clone: No DNA is shown, since the ends of the CDR3 on it are uncertain; the CDR3 is the one TCRdb lists. The rearrangement joins TRBV27 to TRBJ1-2; TRBD1, the table's D call, was not compared with the DNA. Looked up from germline, CDR1 is MNHEY and CDR2 is SMNVEV (reference sequence). From its first to its last residue, the CDR3 has 15 amino acids. The CDR3: CASSFLAGTNYGYTF.

This clone showed up just once. CDR3 protein: CASSRSTANTEAFF. The CDR3 DNA is TGTGCCAGCAGCCGATCGACAGCGAACACTGAAGCTTTCTTT. This chain joins TRBV4-2 and TRBJ1-1; perhaps TRBD1 as D (5 bases). V was pared by 4 bases and J by 1 base, with 10 bases between. The CDR3 length is 14 residues. CDR1 is LGHNA and CDR2 is YNFKEQ in the germline V gene.

The chain links TRBV3-1 (or the pseudogene TRBV3-2) to TRBJ2-1; 10 bases agree with TRBD2. CDR3 length: 16 amino acids. Trimming took 4 bases from V and 6 from J; bases not matched to a gene: 9. Germline V gives CDR1 LGHDT, CDR2 YNNKEL (reference sequence). The CDR3 sequence: CASSPIAGGDPNEQFF. The CDR3 region has the DNA TGTGCCAGCAGCCCCATAGCGGGGGGCGACCCCAATGAGCAGTTCTTC.

This sequence joins TRBV15 and TRBJ2-5; possibly TRBD2 for D (6 bases). Trimming removed 1 base at V and 1 base at J, with 13 bases between. Germline CDR1 reads LNHNV; CDR2 reads YYDKDF (reference sequence). This CDR3 comprises 16 residues. CDR3 amino acids: CATSRGRRRAQETQYF. The CDR3 coding sequence is TGTGCCACCAGCAGAGGGCGGAGGAGGGCCCAAGAGACCCAGTACTTC.